This T cell receptor beta chain emerged from a study of blood T cell repertoires in COVID-19. Sequencing used immunoSEQ multiplex PCR; TCRdb keeps in-frame clones, though not all of them. The table has 120,000 or so clones, approximately 83% seen once. The CDR3 runs to 15 residues. Germline V gene sequence: CDR1 SGHDN, CDR2 FVKESK. The V gene end was trimmed by 6 bases and the J gene end by 2 bases; junction bases not matched to a gene: 5. The sequencing input was peripheral blood. The chain uses TRBV14 and TRBJ2-2, with 8 bases aligning to TRBD1. The source is a woman older than 75 with acute or convalescent COVID-19. CDR3 DNA: TGTGCCAGCAGGCGGACAGGGCAAAACACCGGGGAGCTGTTTTTT. Its translation is CASRRTGQNTGELFF.